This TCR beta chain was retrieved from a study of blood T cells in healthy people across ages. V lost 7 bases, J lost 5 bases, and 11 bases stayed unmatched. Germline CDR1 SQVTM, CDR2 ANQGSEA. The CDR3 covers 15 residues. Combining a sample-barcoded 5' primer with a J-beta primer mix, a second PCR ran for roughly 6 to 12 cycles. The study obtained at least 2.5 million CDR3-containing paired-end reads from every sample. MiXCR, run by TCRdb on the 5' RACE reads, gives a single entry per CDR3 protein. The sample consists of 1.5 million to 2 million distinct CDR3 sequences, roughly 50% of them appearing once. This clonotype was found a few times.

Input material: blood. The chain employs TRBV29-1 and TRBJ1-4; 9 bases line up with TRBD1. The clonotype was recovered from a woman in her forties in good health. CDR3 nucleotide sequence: TGCAGCGCCCGAAGGACCGGGACAGGGAATGAAAAACTGTTTTTT. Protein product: CSARRTGTGNEKLFF.